This T cell receptor beta chain was retrieved from a study of T cell changes during pregnancy in multiple sclerosis. Germline V gene lookup returns CDR1 KGHSH and CDR2 LQKENI. Trimming took 2 bases from V and 4 from J; bases not matched to a gene: 8. The CDR3 contains 16 residues. Profiling relied on immunoSEQ multiplex PCR, and the TCRdb table lists in-frame clones only, not all of them. Here the sample spans some 77,000 clones, approximately 94% being singletons. Sequencing used peripheral blood, obtained after pregnancy. The V and J genes are TRBV18 and TRBJ2-1; 7 positions match TRBD2. The sequence derives from a female donor in good health, enrolled as a control in a pregnancy study. CDR3 protein: CASSPFREAGYNEQFF. DNA of the CDR3: TGTGCCAGCTCACCATTTCGGGAGGCGGGATACAATGAGCAGTTCTTC.